The 14 T cell receptor beta chains listed next were all sequenced from one sample in a study of blood T cell repertoires in COVID-19. TCRdb's copy holds only in-frame clones and misses some; the assay was immunoSEQ multiplex PCR. The sample has 100,000 to 150,000 clones, approximately 70% seen once. Specimen: peripheral blood. The origin of the receptors is a woman aged 70-85 years with acute or convalescent COVID-19.

The gene calls are TRBV6-1 and TRBJ1-1, with a weak D call TRBD1 (6 bases). This CDR3 has 16 amino acids. Germline loops: CDR1 MNHNS, CDR2 SASEGT. The V end was cut by 0 bases, the J end by 7 bases, with 18 bases between. The CDR3 sequence: CASSEAPGGREGEAFF. Here the CDR3 DNA reads TGTGCCAGCAGTGAAGCCCCGGGGGGGCGAGAAGGTGAAGCTTTCTTT.

This clone has just one count. The chain recombines TRBV20-1 with TRBJ2-3; 8 bases match TRBD2. The CDR3 spans 16 residues. V was pared by 3 bases and J by 1 base, with 9 bases of the junction left unmatched. Germline CDR1 DFQATT, CDR2 SNEGSKA (reference sequence). In DNA, the CDR3 is TGCAGTGCTAGTAAGGCCGCGGGAGGCCGCACAGATACGCAGTATTTT. As protein: CSASKAAGGRTDTQYF.

This chain connects TRBV11-2 to TRBJ1-1; the D is unclear. The CDR3 has 16 amino acids. Between the trimmed V and J ends, which lost 6 bases and 5 bases, there was a span of 22 bases. CDR1 and CDR2 from the germline V gene are SGHAT and FQNNGV. The CDR3 sequence: CASSKDIMRSGTEAFF. As DNA, the CDR3 is TGTGCCAGCAGTAAGGATATTATGAGATCGGGTACTGAAGCTTTCTTT.

This clone was observed a few times. This rearrangement joins TRBV9 to TRBJ2-7; 11 bases are a match to TRBD1. The V gene end was trimmed by 0 bases and the J gene end by 5 bases; junction bases not matched to a gene: 7. Germline CDR1 reads SGDLS; CDR2 reads YYNGEE. The length of the CDR3 is 16 residues. The CDR3 DNA reads as TGTGCCAGCAGCGTAGACCCGGGACAGGGGGACCACGAGCAGTACTTC. This sequence encodes CASSVDPGQGDHEQYF.

The chain uses TRBV28 and TRBJ1-5; tentative D call: TRBD1 (5 bases). CDR3 length: 14 residues. Germline CDR1 is MDHEN and CDR2 is SYDVKM. V shed 7 bases and J shed 11 bases, with 21 bases lying between them. The CDR3 is CASIAGVGIRAQHF. The CDR3 coding sequence is TGTGCCAGCATAGCGGGAGTAGGGATCAGGGCCCAGCATTTT.

The chain is built from TRBV11-2 and TRBJ1-5; D is ambiguous. With 1 base removed from V and 2 bases from J, the gap between germline ends came to 9 bases. The germline V gene has CDR1 SGHAT and CDR2 FQNNGV. The CDR3 runs to 15 residues. CDR3 residues: CASSLVGAGNQPQHF. Written as DNA, the CDR3 is TGTGCCAGCAGCTTAGTTGGAGCTGGCAATCAGCCCCAGCATTTT.

The chain couples TRBV2 to TRBJ2-5; 8 bases line up with TRBD1. The ends lost 7 bases at V and 4 bases at J; junction bases unmatched: 5. Germline loops: CDR1 SNHLY, CDR2 FYNNEI. The CDR3 totals 13 residues. The CDR3 region has the DNA TGTGCCAGCACAGGACAGGGCGGAGAGACCCAGTACTTC. The encoded protein is CASTGQGGETQYF.

The J gene is TRBJ1-4, the V gene TRBV12-3 or TRBV12-4; D is uncertain. V was trimmed by 6 bases and J by 10 bases, leaving 15 bases between them. The CDR3 extends over 13 amino acids. The CDR3 loop is CASSRTSSRKLFF. DNA of the CDR3: TGTGCCAGCAGCCGTACATCTTCCAGAAAACTGTTTTTT.

The rearrangement uses TRBV5-4 and TRBJ2-7; 8 nucleotides align to TRBD2. The J segment lost 3 bases and the V segment lost 4 bases, leaving 6 bases of the junction unmatched. This CDR3 is built from 14 residues. Germline-derived CDR1 and CDR2 are SGHNT and YYREEE (reference sequence). In DNA, the CDR3 is TGTGCCAGCAGCCCGGGACTAGTGGACTACGAGCAGTACTTC. Translation gives CASSPGLVDYEQYF.

V usage is TRBV10-2 and J usage is TRBJ1-3; D might be TRBD1 (6 bases). Per germline, CDR1 WSHSY and CDR2 SAAADI. The CDR3 sequence is 15 residues long. The V and J ends lost 6 bases and 0 bases respectively, with 12 bases between them. This CDR3 reads CASRWTASSGNTIYF. CDR3 coding DNA: TGCGCCAGCAGATGGACAGCGAGCTCTGGAAACACCATATATTTT.

This sequence joins TRBV7-2 and TRBJ2-7; 7 nucleotides agree with TRBD2. This CDR3 has 16 residues. V shed 5 bases and J 3 bases; nucleotides not matched to a gene: 13. The germline gives CDR1 SGHTA, CDR2 FQGNSA. The CDR3 is CASSPMVSSGNYEQYF. Written as DNA, the CDR3 is TGTGCCAGCAGCCCAATGGTATCTAGCGGCAACTACGAGCAGTACTTC.

In this sample, this clone turned up once. V and J are TRBV5-1 and TRBJ2-7, with 8 bases aligning to TRBD1. The CDR3 runs to 14 residues. V trimming: 1 base; J trimming: 7 bases; junction bases outside the gene matches: 7. CDR1 and CDR2 (germline): SGHRS, YFSETQ. The CDR3 spells CASSLRPTGDEQYF. CDR3 coding DNA: TGCGCCAGCAGCTTGAGGCCGACAGGGGATGAGCAGTACTTC.

This chain joins TRBV18 and TRBJ2-3, with D possibly matching TRBD1 (5 bases). Trimming removed 1 base at V and 2 bases at J, with 16 bases between. The CDR3 is 17 residues long. Germline V gene data show CDR1 as KGHSH and CDR2 as LQKENI. The CDR3 nucleotides are TGTGCCAGCTCACCACTTTCGCTACAGGCGGCCACAGATACGCAGTATTTT. Its protein is CASSPLSLQAATDTQYF.

This chain uses TRBV28 with TRBJ1-5; no clear D gene. Germline CDR1 is MDHEN and CDR2 is SYDVKM. Trimming pared 2 bases from V and 2 bases from J, leaving 10 bases between. The CDR3 runs 15 residues. The CDR3 sequence: CASSLRGSGNQPQHF. The CDR3 DNA reads TGTGCCAGCAGTTTACGAGGGAGCGGCAATCAGCCCCAGCATTTT.